This note documents a single T cell receptor beta chain sequence. Antigen unknown. The entry originates in a study of cytomegalovirus exposure and HLA in healthy donors. Study-wide context: Most genotyped donors, around 78% of 398, had Caucasian-associated genetic ancestry.

V dropped 2 bases and J dropped 5 bases, with 11 bases sitting between them. The CDR3 extends over 14 amino acids. Germline V gene sequence: CDR1 SGHRS, CDR2 YFSETQ. It was with 60 Vbeta and 13 Jbeta primers that the PCR ran. Generated by immunoSEQ multiplex PCR, the TCRdb table keeps only in-frame clones and is missing some. The table shows more than 95,000 clones, with less than 90% occurring only once. The study, taken as a whole, reports: A later analysis linked a missense DCLRE1C variant to TCR beta V- and J-gene trimming. Looking again later, the authors saw that most CMV-associated TCR beta chains seemed HLA-restricted. Solely CMV serostatus was available to characterize immune exposure.

This clonotype was obtained from a man in his late teens or twenties in good health and CMV-seropositive. Specimen: PBMCs. This chain connects TRBV5-1 to TRBJ2-1; TRBD2 might be the D (5 bases). CDR3: CASSFRTGDNEQFF. The CDR3 region has the DNA TGCGCCAGCAGCTTTCGGACTGGAGACAATGAGCAGTTCTTC.